This T cell receptor beta chain was recovered during a study of identifying expanded T cells in peripheral blood. This clone has only one observation. No antigen is known for it. General study results and limits: Differentially abundant clones: about 1.3 between replicates, around 16 at around 15 days, 19 to 20 at four.

Repertoires were generated with immunoSEQ multiplex PCR, while TCRdb's copy carries only in-frame clones and drops some. This sample has some 93,000 clones; around 90% occur once, and the top ten carry 5.5% to 6%. No infections or other immune events were documented during collection. Trimming took 1 base from V and 1 from J; bases not matched to a gene: 2. The CDR3 has 18 amino acids. Germline values: CDR1 LGHNA, CDR2 YNFKEQ. The rearrangement joins TRBV4-2 to TRBJ2-2; 14 bases are a match to TRBD2. Sequenced material: blood. This TCR came from a person between 18 and 70 years old in good health. The CDR3 sequence: CASSQVGTSGRNTGELFF. The CDR3 DNA follows: TGTGCCAGCAGCCAAGTAGGGACTAGCGGGAGGAACACCGGGGAGCTGTTTTTT.